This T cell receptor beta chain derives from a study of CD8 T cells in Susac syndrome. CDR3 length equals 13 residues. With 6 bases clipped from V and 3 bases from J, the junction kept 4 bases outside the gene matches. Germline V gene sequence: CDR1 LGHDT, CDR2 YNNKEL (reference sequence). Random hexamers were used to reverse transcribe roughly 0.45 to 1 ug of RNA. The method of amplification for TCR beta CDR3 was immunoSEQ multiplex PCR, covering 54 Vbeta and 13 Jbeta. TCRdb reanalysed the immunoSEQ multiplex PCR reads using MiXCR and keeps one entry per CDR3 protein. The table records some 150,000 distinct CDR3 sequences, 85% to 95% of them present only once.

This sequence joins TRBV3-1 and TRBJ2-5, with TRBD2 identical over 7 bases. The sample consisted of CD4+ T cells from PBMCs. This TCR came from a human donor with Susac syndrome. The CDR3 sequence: CASSRRGEETQYF. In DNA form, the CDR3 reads TGTGCCAGCAGTCGACGGGGGGAAGAGACCCAGTACTTC.